The text below deals with one TCR beta chain. These data belong to a study of blood T cell repertoires in COVID-19. Study summary: Donors in the United States, Italy and Spain gave samples during acute or convalescent COVID-19. The cDNA or gDNA used as material had been derived from T cells, B-cell-depleted T cells, or PBMCs.

Study processing details: Researchers report that nucleated cell counts were estimated from reference gene primer amplification. Only in-frame clones appear in the TCRdb table, and some are missing; sequencing was by immunoSEQ multiplex PCR. V, J and clone size were drawn from that table, and D and trimming were deduced from the DNA. Here the sample spans about 200,000 clones, around 84% being singletons. CDR1 is MGHRA and CDR2 is YSYEKL in the germline V gene. The CDR3 is 17 residues long. V was trimmed by 4 bases and J by 0 bases, leaving 16 bases between them. The sequenced sample consisted of peripheral blood. The V and J genes are TRBV4-1 and TRBJ1-3; D remains unclear. This sequence originates from a man aged 50 to 60 with acute or convalescent COVID-19. CDR3 sequence reads: CASSPLYRGGSGNTIYF. The CDR3 nucleotides read TGCGCCAGCAGCCCCCTATACCGGGGAGGCTCTGGAAACACCATATATTTT.